This T cell receptor beta chain originates from a study of blood T cell repertoires in COVID-19. Study summary: The cDNA or gDNA used as material had been derived from T cells, B-cell-depleted T cells, or PBMCs.

This clone was observed a few times. CDR1 LNHDA and CDR2 SQIVND come from the germline V gene (reference sequence). The trim removed 3 bases at V and 6 bases at J, leaving 21 bases unmatched. This CDR3 contains 20 residues. Generated by immunoSEQ multiplex PCR, the TCRdb table keeps only in-frame clones and is missing some. The sample holds under 350,000 clones, roughly 85% seen once. The source material was peripheral blood. The receptor was derived from a woman aged 50 to 65 who had recovered from COVID-19. The chain uses TRBV19 and TRBJ2-2, with 8 bases that match TRBD2. In nucleotides, the CDR3 is TGTGCCAGTAGTATGTATCTTCCCCAACCGACTAGCGTTATGGCCGGGGAGCTGTTTTTT. This codes for CASSMYLPQPTSVMAGELFF.